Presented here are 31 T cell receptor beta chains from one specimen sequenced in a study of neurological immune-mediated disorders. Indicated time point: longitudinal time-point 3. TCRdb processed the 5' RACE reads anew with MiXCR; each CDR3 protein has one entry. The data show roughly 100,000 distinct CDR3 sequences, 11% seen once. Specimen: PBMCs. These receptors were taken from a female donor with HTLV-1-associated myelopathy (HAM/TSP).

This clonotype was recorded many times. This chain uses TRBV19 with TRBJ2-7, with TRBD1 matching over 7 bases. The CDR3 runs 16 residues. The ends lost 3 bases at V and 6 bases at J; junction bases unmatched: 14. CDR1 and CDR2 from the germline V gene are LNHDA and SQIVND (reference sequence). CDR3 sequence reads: CASSMLSAQGMAEQYF. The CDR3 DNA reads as TGTGCCAGTAGTATGTTATCGGCACAGGGGATGGCCGAGCAGTACTTC.

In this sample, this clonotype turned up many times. The CDR3 reads CSAPRTGEKTQYF. The CDR3 DNA sequence: TGCAGTGCTCCCAGGACAGGGGAGAAGACCCAGTACTTC. The rearrangement uses TRBV20-1 and TRBJ2-5; 9 nucleotides match TRBD1. Trimming cost V 5 bases and J 6 bases; bases outside gene matches: 7. Per the germline V gene, CDR1 is DFQATT and CDR2 is SNEGSKA (reference sequence). The CDR3 runs to 13 residues.

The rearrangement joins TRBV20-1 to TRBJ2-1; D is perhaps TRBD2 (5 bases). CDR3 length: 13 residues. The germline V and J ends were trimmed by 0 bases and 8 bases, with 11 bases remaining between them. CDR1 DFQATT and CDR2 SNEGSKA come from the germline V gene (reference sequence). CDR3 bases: TGCAGTGCTAGAGATCCGGGGAACGATGAGCAGTTCTTC. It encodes CSARDPGNDEQFF.

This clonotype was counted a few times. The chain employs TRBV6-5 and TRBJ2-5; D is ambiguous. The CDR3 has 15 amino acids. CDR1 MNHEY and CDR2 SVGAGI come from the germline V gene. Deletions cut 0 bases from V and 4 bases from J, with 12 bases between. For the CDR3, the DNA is TGTGCCAGCAGTTACTCGTCGACCACCAGAGAGACCCAGTACTTC. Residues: CASSYSSTTRETQYF.

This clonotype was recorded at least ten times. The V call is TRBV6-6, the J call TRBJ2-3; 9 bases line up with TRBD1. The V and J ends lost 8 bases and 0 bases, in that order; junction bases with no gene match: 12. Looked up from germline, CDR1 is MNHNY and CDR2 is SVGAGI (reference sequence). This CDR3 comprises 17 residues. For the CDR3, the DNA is TGTGCCAGCCGCTCCAGACAGGGGGTTACTAGCACAGATACGCAGTATTTT. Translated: CASRSRQGVTSTDTQYF.

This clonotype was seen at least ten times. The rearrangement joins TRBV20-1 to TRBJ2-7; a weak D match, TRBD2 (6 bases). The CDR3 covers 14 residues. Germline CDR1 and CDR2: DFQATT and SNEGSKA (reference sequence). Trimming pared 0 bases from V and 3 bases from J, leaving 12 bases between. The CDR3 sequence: CSARDQLAFYEQYF. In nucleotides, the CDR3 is TGCAGTGCTAGAGACCAACTAGCTTTCTACGAGCAGTACTTC.

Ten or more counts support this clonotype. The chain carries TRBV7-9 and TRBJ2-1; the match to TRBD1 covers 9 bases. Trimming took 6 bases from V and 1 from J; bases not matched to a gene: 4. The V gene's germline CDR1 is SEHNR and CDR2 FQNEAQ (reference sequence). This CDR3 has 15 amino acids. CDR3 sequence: CASRRDRESYNEQFF. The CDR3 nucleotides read TGTGCCAGCAGACGGGACAGGGAATCCTACAATGAGCAGTTCTTC.

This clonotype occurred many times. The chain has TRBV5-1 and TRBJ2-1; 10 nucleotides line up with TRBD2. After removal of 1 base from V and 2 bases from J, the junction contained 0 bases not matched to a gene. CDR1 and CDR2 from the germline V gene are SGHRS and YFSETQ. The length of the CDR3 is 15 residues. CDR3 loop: CASSLTSGTYNEQFF. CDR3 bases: TGCGCCAGCAGCTTGACTAGCGGGACCTACAATGAGCAGTTCTTC.

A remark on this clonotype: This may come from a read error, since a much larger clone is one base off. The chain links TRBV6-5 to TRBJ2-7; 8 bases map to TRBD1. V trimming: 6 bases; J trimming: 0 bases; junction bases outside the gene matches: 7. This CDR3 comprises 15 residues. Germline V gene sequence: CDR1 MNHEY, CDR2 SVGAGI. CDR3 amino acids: CASRPPGTGSYEQYF. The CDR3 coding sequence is TGTGCCAGCAGGCCACCCGGGACAGGCTCCTACGAGCAGTACTTC.

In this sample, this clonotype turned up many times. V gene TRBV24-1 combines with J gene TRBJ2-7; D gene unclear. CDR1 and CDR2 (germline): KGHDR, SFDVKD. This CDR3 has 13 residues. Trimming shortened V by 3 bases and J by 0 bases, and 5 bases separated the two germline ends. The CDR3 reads CATSDGNSYEQYF. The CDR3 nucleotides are TGTGCCACCAGTGATGGCAACTCCTACGAGCAGTACTTC.

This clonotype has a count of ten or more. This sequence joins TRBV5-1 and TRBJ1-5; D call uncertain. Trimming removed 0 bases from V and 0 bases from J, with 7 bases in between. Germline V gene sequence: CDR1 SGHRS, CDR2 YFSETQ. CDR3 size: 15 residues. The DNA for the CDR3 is TGCGCCAGCAGCTTGGGACGGTATAGCAATCAGCCCCAGCATTTT. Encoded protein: CASSLGRYSNQPQHF. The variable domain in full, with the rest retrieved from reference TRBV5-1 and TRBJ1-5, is KAGVTQTPRYLIKTRGQQVTLSCSPISGHRSVSWYQQTPGQGLQFLFEYFSETQRNKGNFPGRFSGRQFSNSRSEMNVSTLELGDSALYLCASSLGRYSNQPQHFGDGTRLSIL.

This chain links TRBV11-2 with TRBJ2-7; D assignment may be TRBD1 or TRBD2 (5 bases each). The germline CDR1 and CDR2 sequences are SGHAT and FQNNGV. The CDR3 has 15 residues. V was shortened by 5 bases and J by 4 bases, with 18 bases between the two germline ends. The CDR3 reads CASSRAGIGVYEQYF. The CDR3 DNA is TGTGCCAGCAGCCGCGCCGGGATAGGGGTATACGAGCAGTACTTC.

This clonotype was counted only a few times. In DNA, the CDR3 is TGTGCCAGCTCACCAAAGGGCGGGCCCAGCGGGGGGCGACATGAGCAGTTCTTC. Translated, it gives CASSPKGGPSGGRHEQFF. V gene TRBV18 combines with J gene TRBJ2-1; 9 bases are shared with TRBD2. The germline V gene has CDR1 KGHSH and CDR2 LQKENI. V lost 2 bases, J lost 8 bases, and 16 bases stayed unmatched. The CDR3 consists of 18 residues.

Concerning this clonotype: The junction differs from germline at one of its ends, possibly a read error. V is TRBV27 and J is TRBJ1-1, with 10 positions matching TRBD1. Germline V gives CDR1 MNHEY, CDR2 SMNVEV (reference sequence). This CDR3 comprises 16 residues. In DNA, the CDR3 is TGTGCCAGCAGTTCAGGGACAGGGGTAAGGAACTCTGAAGCTTTCTTT. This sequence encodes CASSSGTGVRNSEAFF.

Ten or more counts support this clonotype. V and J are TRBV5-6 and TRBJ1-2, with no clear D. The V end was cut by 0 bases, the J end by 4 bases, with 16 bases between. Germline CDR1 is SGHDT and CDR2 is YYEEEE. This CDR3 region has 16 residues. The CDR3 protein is CASSLVSPPKGYGYTF. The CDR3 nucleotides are TGTGCCAGCAGCTTGGTGTCCCCCCCCAAAGGCTATGGCTACACCTTC.

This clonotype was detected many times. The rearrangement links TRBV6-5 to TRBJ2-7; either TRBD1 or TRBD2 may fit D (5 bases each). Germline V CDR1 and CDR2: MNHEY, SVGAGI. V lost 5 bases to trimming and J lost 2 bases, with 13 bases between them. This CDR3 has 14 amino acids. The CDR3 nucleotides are TGTGCCAGCAGTCGATTGGGACGGCCCTACGAGCAGTACTTC. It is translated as CASSRLGRPYEQYF.

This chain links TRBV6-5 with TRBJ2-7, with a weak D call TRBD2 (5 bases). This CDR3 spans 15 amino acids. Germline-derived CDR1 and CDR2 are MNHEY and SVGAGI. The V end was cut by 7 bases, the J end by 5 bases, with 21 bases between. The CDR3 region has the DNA TGTGCCAGCACCTTTCGAACCTCGGAGGTCCACGAGCAGTACTTC. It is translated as CASTFRTSEVHEQYF.

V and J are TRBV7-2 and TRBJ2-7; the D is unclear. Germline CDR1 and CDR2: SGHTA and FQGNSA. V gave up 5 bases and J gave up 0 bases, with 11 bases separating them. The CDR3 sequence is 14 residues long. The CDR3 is CASSPAWSSYEQYF. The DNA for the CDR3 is TGTGCCAGCAGCCCCGCATGGAGCTCCTACGAGCAGTACTTC.

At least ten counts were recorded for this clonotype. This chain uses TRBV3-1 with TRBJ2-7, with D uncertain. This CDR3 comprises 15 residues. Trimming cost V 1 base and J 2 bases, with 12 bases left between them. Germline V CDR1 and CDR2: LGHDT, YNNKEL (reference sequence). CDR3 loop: CASSQGARPTYEQYF. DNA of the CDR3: TGTGCCAGCAGCCAAGGGGCCCGGCCCACCTACGAGCAGTACTTC.

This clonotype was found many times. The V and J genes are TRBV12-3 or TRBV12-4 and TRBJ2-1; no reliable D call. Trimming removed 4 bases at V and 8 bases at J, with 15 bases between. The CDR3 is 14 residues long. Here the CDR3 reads CASSSEGMADEQFF. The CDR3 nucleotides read TGTGCCAGCAGTTCCGAAGGGATGGCAGATGAGCAGTTCTTC.

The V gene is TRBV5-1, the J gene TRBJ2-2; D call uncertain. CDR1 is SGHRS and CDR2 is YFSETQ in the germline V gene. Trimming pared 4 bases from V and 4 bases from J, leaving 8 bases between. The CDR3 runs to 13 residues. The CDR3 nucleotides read TGCGCCAGCAGCAACAGTATCACCGGGGAGCTGTTTTTT. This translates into CASSNSITGELFF.

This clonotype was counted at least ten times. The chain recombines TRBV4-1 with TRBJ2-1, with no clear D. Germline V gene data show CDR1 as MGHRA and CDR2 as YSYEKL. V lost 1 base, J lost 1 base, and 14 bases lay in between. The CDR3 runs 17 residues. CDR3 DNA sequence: TGCGCCAGCAGCCAAGTAACGGGTTACCGTTCCTACAATGAGCAGTTCTTC. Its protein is CASSQVTGYRSYNEQFF.

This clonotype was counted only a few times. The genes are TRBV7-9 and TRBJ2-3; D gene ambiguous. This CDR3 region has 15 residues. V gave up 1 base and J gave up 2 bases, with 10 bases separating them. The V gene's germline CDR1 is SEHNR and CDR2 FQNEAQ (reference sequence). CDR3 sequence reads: CASSLEGIFTDTQYF. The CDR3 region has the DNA TGTGCCAGCAGCTTAGAAGGCATCTTCACAGATACGCAGTATTTT.

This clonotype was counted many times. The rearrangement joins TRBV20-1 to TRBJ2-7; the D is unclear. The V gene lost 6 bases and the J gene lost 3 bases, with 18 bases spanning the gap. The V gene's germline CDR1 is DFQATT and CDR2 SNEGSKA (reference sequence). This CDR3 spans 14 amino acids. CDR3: CSAPIIRTGYEQYF. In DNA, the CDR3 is TGCAGTGCCCCAATAATCAGGACGGGCTACGAGCAGTACTTC.

This CDR3 is CASSLEPGMVNEQFF. The CDR3 DNA is TGCGCCAGCAGCTTGGAACCCGGGATGGTCAATGAGCAGTTCTTC. The genes are TRBV5-1 and TRBJ2-1, with D perhaps TRBD2 (5 bases). The CDR3 covers 15 residues. Trimming removed 0 bases from V and 6 bases from J, with 13 bases in between. Per the germline V gene, CDR1 is SGHRS and CDR2 is YFSETQ.

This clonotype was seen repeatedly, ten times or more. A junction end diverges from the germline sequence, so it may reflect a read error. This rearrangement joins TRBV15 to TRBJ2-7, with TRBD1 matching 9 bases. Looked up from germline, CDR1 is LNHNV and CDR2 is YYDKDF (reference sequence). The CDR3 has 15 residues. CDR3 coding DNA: TGTGCTACCAGCAGAGGGACAGGGTTTTACGGCGAGCAGTACTTC. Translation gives CATSRGTGFYGEQYF.

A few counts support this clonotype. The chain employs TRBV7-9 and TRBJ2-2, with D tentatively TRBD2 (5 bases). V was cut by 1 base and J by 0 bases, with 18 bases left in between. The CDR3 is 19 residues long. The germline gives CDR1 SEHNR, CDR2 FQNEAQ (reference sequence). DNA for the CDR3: TGTGCCAGCAGCTTAGGGCGGGCGGCTTACAGCACGAACACCGGGGAGCTGTTTTTT. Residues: CASSLGRAAYSTNTGELFF.

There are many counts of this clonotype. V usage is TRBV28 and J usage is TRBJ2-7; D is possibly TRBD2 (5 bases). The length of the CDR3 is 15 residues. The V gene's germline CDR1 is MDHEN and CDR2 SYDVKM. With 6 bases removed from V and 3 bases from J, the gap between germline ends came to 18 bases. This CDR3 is CASRRTGSKSYEQYF. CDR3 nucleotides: TGTGCCAGCAGAAGGACTGGGTCGAAGAGCTACGAGCAGTACTTC.

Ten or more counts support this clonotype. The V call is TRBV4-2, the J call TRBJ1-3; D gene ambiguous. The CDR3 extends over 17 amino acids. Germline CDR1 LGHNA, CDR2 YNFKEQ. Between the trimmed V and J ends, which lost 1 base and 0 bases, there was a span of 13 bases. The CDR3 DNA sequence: TGTGCCAGCAGCCAAGCCTGGCTGGACCTCTCTGGAAACACCATATATTTT. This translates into CASSQAWLDLSGNTIYF.

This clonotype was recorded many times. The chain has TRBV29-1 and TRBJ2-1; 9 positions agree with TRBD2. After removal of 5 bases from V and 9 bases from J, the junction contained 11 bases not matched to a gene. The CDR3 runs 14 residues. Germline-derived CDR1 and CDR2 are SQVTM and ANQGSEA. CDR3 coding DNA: TGCAGCGTTTGGAGGGCGGGGGGGCGTGGTGAGCAGTTCTTC. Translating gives CSVWRAGGRGEQFF.

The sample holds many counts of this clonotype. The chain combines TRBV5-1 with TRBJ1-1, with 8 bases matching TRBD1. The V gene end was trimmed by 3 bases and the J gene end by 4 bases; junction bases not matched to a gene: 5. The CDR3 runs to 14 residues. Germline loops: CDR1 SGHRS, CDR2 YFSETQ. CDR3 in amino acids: CASSWGQEGTEAFF. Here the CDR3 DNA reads TGCGCCAGCAGCTGGGGACAGGAAGGCACTGAAGCTTTCTTT.